The 23 T cell receptor beta chains below come from one sample, sequenced in a study of cytomegalovirus exposure and HLA in healthy donors. PCR used 60 Vbeta primers and 13 Jbeta primers. Here immunoSEQ multiplex PCR was the method, and the copy in TCRdb shows in-frame clones only, minus some. In the table there are some 220,000 clones, about three quarters of which are singletons. Sample: PBMCs. The receptors originated from a boy younger than 18 in good health and CMV-seronegative.

This sequence joins TRBV19 and TRBJ2-3; 9 bases match TRBD1. Germline V CDR1 and CDR2: LNHDA, SQIVND (reference sequence). This CDR3 has 19 residues. The V segment lost 0 bases and the J segment 2 bases; nucleotides outside the gene matches: 12. CDR3 in amino acids: CASSIDPLTGGEYTDTQYF. Here the CDR3 DNA reads TGTGCCAGTAGTATAGATCCCCTCACAGGGGGCGAATACACAGATACGCAGTATTTT.

This clone occurred once. This chain joins TRBV9 and TRBJ2-3; D may be TRBD1 (5 bases). CDR3 size: 14 residues. Germline CDR1 SGDLS, CDR2 YYNGEE. V gave up 0 bases and J gave up 3 bases, with 8 bases separating them. The DNA of the CDR3 is TGTGCCAGCAGCGTAGGGGCAGGGACAGATACGCAGTATTTT. Translated: CASSVGAGTDTQYF.

This clone was detected a few times. The J gene is TRBJ2-5, the V gene TRBV9; tentative D call: TRBD2 (7 bases). The V gene lost 3 bases and the J gene lost 5 bases, with 14 bases spanning the gap. CDR3 size: 14 residues. Germline loops: CDR1 SGDLS, CDR2 YYNGEE. CDR3 nucleotides: TGTGCCAGCAGCGAAGGGGGGGGATCGGAGACCCAGTACTTC. Protein sequence: CASSEGGGSETQYF.

This clone was seen just once. This rearrangement joins TRBV4-1 to TRBJ2-7; D not certain. Germline values: CDR1 MGHRA, CDR2 YSYEKL. The CDR3 is made up of 13 amino acids. V lost 4 bases and J 3 bases, leaving 10 bases between the germline ends. For the CDR3, the DNA is TGCGCCAGCAGCCCCCGGTCCAACTACGAGCAGTACTTC. The encoded protein is CASSPRSNYEQYF.

This clone has a handful of counts. The chain recombines TRBV7-2 with TRBJ1-3; 8 bases fit TRBD1. Germline V gene lookup returns CDR1 SGHTA and CDR2 FQGNSA. This CDR3 has 15 residues. J lost 2 bases, V lost 5 bases, and 5 bases had no gene match. The CDR3 DNA follows: TGTGCCAGCAGCCCGTCGACAGGGGCTGGAAACACCATATATTTT. It specifies CASSPSTGAGNTIYF.

The rearrangement links TRBV5-1 to TRBJ1-1; 8 bases agree with TRBD1. CDR3 length equals 14 residues. The V and J ends lost 4 bases and 3 bases, in that order; junction bases with no gene match: 5. Germline V gene sequence: CDR1 SGHRS, CDR2 YFSETQ. CDR3 DNA sequence: TGCGCCAGCAGCCTGACAGGGGAGGACACTGAAGCTTTCTTT. This codes for CASSLTGEDTEAFF. Drawing the rest from reference TRBV5-1 and TRBJ1-1, the complete variable domain is KAGVTQTPRYLIKTRGQQVTLSCSPISGHRSVSWYQQTPGQGLQFLFEYFSETQRNKGNFPGRFSGRQFSNSRSEMNVSTLELGDSALYLCASSLTGEDTEAFFGQGTRLTVV.

For the CDR3, the DNA is TGTGCCAGCAGTTTGTCAGGGGAGCCCCTCGGTGCCCCCCTCCACTTT. Translating it yields CASSLSGEPLGAPLHF. The V call is TRBV27, the J call TRBJ1-6; a possible D gene is TRBD1 (6 bases). The germline gives CDR1 MNHEY, CDR2 SMNVEV (reference sequence). There are 16 residues in the CDR3. Trimming stripped 3 bases from V and 13 bases from J, with 22 bases between.

The chain employs TRBV7-2 and TRBJ2-3; D might be TRBD2 (7 bases). The CDR3 has 17 residues. V was trimmed by 1 base and J by 2 bases, leaving 16 bases between them. Germline CDR1 reads SGHTA; CDR2 reads FQGNSA. This CDR3 reads CASSLVGAGAFTDTQYF. The CDR3 DNA reads TGTGCCAGCAGCTTAGTGGGTGCGGGGGCCTTCACAGATACGCAGTATTTT.

This clone was recorded a few times. DNA for the CDR3: TGTGCCAGCTCACCCGACAGACACAGCTCCTACGAGCAGTACTTC. Protein: CASSPDRHSSYEQYF. V is TRBV18 and J is TRBJ2-7; possible D gene TRBD1, 5 bases. The CDR3 contains 15 residues. Germline V gives CDR1 KGHSH, CDR2 LQKENI. Trimming pared 3 bases from V and 0 bases from J, leaving 12 bases between.

The J gene is TRBJ1-5, the V gene TRBV7-2, with D perhaps TRBD1 (6 bases). Germline CDR1 is SGHTA and CDR2 is FQGNSA. This CDR3 is 16 amino acids long. Trimming pared 4 bases from V and 7 bases from J, leaving 20 bases between. This chain's CDR3 is CASSSTTGTRRQPQHF. The CDR3 nucleotides are TGTGCCAGCAGCTCCACCACAGGGACCCGAAGACAGCCCCAGCATTTT.

This chain uses TRBV19 with TRBJ2-1; D not certain. V gave up 5 bases and J gave up 2 bases, with 7 bases separating them. CDR1 and CDR2 (germline): LNHDA, SQIVND (reference sequence). The CDR3 loop spans 13 amino acids. The CDR3 region has the DNA TGTGCCAGTAGTCCAGTAACCTACAATGAGCAGTTCTTC. Protein product: CASSPVTYNEQFF.

This clone appeared a single time. The V gene is TRBV27, the J gene TRBJ2-6; 10 bases align to TRBD1. CDR1 and CDR2 from the germline V gene are MNHEY and SMNVEV (reference sequence). Trimming at V came to 5 bases and at J to 2 bases, leaving 6 bases not matched to a gene. The length of the CDR3 is 17 residues. DNA for the CDR3: TGTGCCAGCAGTGCTGACAGGGGGCTTCCTGGGGCCAACGTCCTGACTTTC. Translating it yields CASSADRGLPGANVLTF.

This clone showed up just a few times. This chain connects TRBV5-1 to TRBJ1-3; TRBD1 matches at 11 bases. CDR1 and CDR2 (germline): SGHRS, YFSETQ. The CDR3 totals 16 residues. The junction had 3 bases not matched to a gene; V was cut back by 4 bases and J by 0 bases. The CDR3 coding sequence is TGCGCCAGCAGCCGGGACAGGGGGAGCTCTGGAAACACCATATATTTT. It specifies CASSRDRGSSGNTIYF. Looking up the rest from reference TRBV5-1 and TRBJ1-3 gives the full variable domain: KAGVTQTPRYLIKTRGQQVTLSCSPISGHRSVSWYQQTPGQGLQFLFEYFSETQRNKGNFPGRFSGRQFSNSRSEMNVSTLELGDSALYLCASSRDRGSSGNTIYFGEGSWLTVV.

The chain joins TRBV5-8 to TRBJ2-1; 10 nucleotides match TRBD2. Per the germline V gene, CDR1 is SGHTS and CDR2 is YDEGEE. With 4 bases clipped from V and 3 bases from J, the junction kept 4 bases outside the gene matches. The CDR3 extends over 15 amino acids. Here the CDR3 reads CASSPGLANYNEQFF. As DNA, the CDR3 is TGTGCCAGCAGCCCGGGACTAGCGAACTACAATGAGCAGTTCTTC. Looking up the rest from reference TRBV5-8 and TRBJ2-1 gives the full variable domain: EAGVTQSPTHLIKTRGQQATLRCSPISGHTSVYWYQQALGLGLQFLLWYDEGEERNRGNFPPRFSGRQFPNYSSELNVNALELEDSALYLCASSPGLANYNEQFFGPGTRLTVL.

This rearrangement joins TRBV7-9 to TRBJ1-2; 7 nucleotides line up with TRBD1. Trimming cost V 5 bases and J 2 bases; bases outside gene matches: 11. This CDR3 is built from 16 residues. Germline values: CDR1 SEHNR, CDR2 FQNEAQ (reference sequence). CDR3 region: CASSRDTGAYNYGYTF. The DNA of the CDR3 is TGTGCCAGCAGCCGCGATACAGGGGCCTACAACTATGGCTACACCTTC.

The chain recombines TRBV11-1 with TRBJ1-1, with 7 nucleotides matching TRBD1. The trim removed 5 bases at V and 4 bases at J, leaving 7 bases unmatched. This CDR3 region has 14 residues. The germline CDR1 and CDR2 sequences are SGHAT and FQDESV (reference sequence). CDR3 sequence reads: CASSPMTGSTEAFF. For the CDR3, the DNA is TGTGCCAGCAGCCCAATGACAGGGTCCACTGAAGCTTTCTTT.

The rearrangement uses TRBV5-5 and TRBJ2-1; 10 nucleotides align to TRBD1. The CDR3 spans 14 residues. Germline assignment: CDR1 SGHKS and CDR2 YYEKEE (reference sequence). J lost 7 bases, V lost 4 bases, and 5 bases had no gene match. The CDR3 DNA follows: TGTGCCAGCAGCCCGGGACAGGGGTGGAATGAGCAGTTCTTC. It codes for CASSPGQGWNEQFF.

The CDR3 DNA is TGTGCCAGCAGTGAAGGGACTAGCGGGAGGGCCGGGATCGATGAGCAGTTCTTC. This translates into CASSEGTSGRAGIDEQFF. V is TRBV2 and J is TRBJ2-1; TRBD2 agrees at 15 bases. Germline trimming cut 1 base from V and 8 bases from J; bases unmatched to any gene: 9. In germline, CDR1 is SNHLY, CDR2 FYNNEI. The length of the CDR3 is 18 residues.

This clone was seen a handful of times. The chain couples TRBV19 to TRBJ1-1; D is perhaps TRBD1 (6 bases). CDR3 size: 14 residues. The V end was cut by 5 bases, the J end by 0 bases, with 10 bases between. Germline V gene data show CDR1 as LNHDA and CDR2 as SQIVND (reference sequence). This chain's CDR3 is CASSPGQLNTEAFF. CDR3 in DNA: TGTGCCAGTAGTCCGGGACAACTGAACACTGAAGCTTTCTTT.

This clone was observed a handful of times. The chain couples TRBV10-2 to TRBJ2-1; 12 nucleotides line up with TRBD2. V trimming: 4 bases; J trimming: 7 bases; junction bases outside the gene matches: 8. Germline CDR1 WSHSY, CDR2 SAAADI. The CDR3 spans 16 residues. In nucleotides, the CDR3 is TGCGCCAGCAGTGGGTTTCTAGCGGGGGGGCGTAATGAGCAGTTCTTC. This gives the protein CASSGFLAGGRNEQFF.

This sequence joins TRBV29-1 and TRBJ1-3; D unclear. CDR1 and CDR2 (germline): SQVTM, ANQGSEA. Between the trimmed V and J ends, which lost 6 bases and 0 bases, there was a span of 12 bases. CDR3 length: 14 residues. CDR3 in DNA: TGCAGCGTATGGGCAGGCCCCTCTGGAAACACCATATATTTT. Its translation is CSVWAGPSGNTIYF.

The rearrangement joins TRBV10-3 to TRBJ2-3, with D perhaps matching TRBD2 (6 bases). V was trimmed by 7 bases and J by 6 bases, leaving 14 bases between them. The germline gives CDR1 ENHRY, CDR2 SYGVKD. This CDR3 is 13 amino acids long. As DNA, the CDR3 is TGTGCCATCATAGGGGACTTCGCGGATACGCAGTATTTT. Translating it yields CAIIGDFADTQYF.

This clone was counted a few times. The chain combines TRBV5-1 with TRBJ2-3, with a weak D call TRBD1 (5 bases). Trimming removed 0 bases at V and 4 bases at J, with 9 bases between. The CDR3 covers 14 residues. CDR1 and CDR2 (germline): SGHRS, YFSETQ. The CDR3: CASSLGQGADTQYF. The DNA of the CDR3 is TGCGCCAGCAGCTTGGGCCAGGGTGCAGATACGCAGTATTTT.